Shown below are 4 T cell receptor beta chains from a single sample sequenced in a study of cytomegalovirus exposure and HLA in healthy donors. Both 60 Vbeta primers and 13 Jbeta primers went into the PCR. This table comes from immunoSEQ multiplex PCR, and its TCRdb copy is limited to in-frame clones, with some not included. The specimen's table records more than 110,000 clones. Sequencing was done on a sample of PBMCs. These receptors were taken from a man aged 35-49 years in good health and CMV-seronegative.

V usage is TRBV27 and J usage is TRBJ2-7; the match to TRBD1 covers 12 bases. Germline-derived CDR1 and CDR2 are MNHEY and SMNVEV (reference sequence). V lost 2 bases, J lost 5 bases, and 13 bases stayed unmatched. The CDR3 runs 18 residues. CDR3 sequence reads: CASSLRRAPGQGADEQYF. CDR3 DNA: TGTGCCAGCAGTTTAAGACGGGCCCCGGGACAGGGGGCGGACGAGCAGTACTTC.

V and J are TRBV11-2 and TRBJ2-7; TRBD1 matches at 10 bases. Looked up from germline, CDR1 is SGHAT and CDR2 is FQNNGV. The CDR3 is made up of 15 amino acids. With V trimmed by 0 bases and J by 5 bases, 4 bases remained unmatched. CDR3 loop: CASSLDGQGVNEQYF. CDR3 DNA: TGTGCCAGCAGCTTAGACGGACAGGGGGTTAACGAGCAGTACTTC.

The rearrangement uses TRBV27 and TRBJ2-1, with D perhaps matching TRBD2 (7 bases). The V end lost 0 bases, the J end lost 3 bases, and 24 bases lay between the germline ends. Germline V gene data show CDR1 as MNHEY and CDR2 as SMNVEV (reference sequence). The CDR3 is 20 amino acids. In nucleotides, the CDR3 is TGTGCCAGCAGTTTATCGGGAGGATATGAAGGGGGGGCCTTCTACAATGAGCAGTTCTTC. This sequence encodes CASSLSGGYEGGAFYNEQFF.

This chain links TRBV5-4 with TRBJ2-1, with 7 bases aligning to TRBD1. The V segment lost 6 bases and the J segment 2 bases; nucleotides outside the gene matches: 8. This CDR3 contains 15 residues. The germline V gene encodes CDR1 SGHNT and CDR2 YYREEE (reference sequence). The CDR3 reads CASTEGQGAYNEQFF. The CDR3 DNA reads TGTGCCAGCACCGAGGGGCAGGGGGCCTACAATGAGCAGTTCTTC.